This T cell receptor beta chain appears in the sequencing data of a study of CD8 T cells in Susac syndrome. With 0 bases removed from V and 1 base from J, the gap between germline ends came to 10 bases. The length of the CDR3 is 15 residues. Germline V gene sequence: CDR1 LGHNA, CDR2 YSLEER. cDNA came from roughly 0.53 to 1 ug RNA primed by random hexamers. The TCR beta CDR3 was amplified by immunoSEQ multiplex PCR across 54 Vbeta, 13 Jbeta. One entry per CDR3 protein results from TCRdb running MiXCR on the immunoSEQ multiplex PCR reads. The sample records around 69,000 distinct CDR3 sequences, approximately 94% being singletons. Study-wide results and caveats: Susac-specific public clones were found in both the total CD8+ and the CD8+ TEMRA repertoires, with some 16 in the former and 4 to 6 in the latter. Maximal CD8+ clonal expansion in Susac was observed within TEMRA cells and among active patients.

In regard to this clonotype: What it binds is not known.

Sequenced material: CD8+ T cells from PBMCs. V is TRBV4-3 and J is TRBJ2-7, with a possible D match to TRBD1 (6 bases). The sequence derives from a human donor with Susac syndrome. The CDR3 region is CASSQEGHSSYEQYF. CDR3 DNA: TGCGCCAGCAGCCAAGAGGGACACTCATCCTACGAGCAGTACTTC.